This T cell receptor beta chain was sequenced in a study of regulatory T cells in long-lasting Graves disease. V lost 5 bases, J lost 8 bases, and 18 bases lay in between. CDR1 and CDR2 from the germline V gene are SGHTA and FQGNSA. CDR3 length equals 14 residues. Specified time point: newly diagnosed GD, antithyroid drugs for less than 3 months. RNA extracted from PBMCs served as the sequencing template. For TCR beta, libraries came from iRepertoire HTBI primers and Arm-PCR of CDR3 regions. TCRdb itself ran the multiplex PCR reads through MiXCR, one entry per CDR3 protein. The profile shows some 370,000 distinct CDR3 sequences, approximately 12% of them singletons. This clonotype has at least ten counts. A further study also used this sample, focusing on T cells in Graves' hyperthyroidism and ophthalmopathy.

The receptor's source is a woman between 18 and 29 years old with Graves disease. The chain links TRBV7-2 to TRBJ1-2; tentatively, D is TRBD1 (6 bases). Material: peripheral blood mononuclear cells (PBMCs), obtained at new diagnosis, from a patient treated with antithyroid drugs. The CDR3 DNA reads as TGTGCCAGCAGCCCACCCGACAGGATGGAAGGCTACACCTTC. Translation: CASSPPDRMEGYTF.